Shown below are 32 T cell receptor beta chains from a single sample sequenced in a study of cytomegalovirus exposure and HLA in healthy donors. PCR was performed using 60 Vbeta and 13 Jbeta primers. Data came from immunoSEQ multiplex PCR; TCRdb stores just in-frame clones and leaves some out. Of some 150,000 clones listed, more than 75% are singletons. What was sequenced was PBMCs. These receptors all come from a man aged 30-40 years in good health and CMV-seropositive.

The chain employs TRBV10-3 and TRBJ1-1, with D hard to call. The V and J ends lost 2 bases and 5 bases respectively, with 9 bases between them. The CDR3 is 13 amino acids. Germline CDR1 reads ENHRY; CDR2 reads SYGVKD. CDR3 region: CAISEGLETEAFF. The DNA for the CDR3 is TGTGCCATCAGTGAGGGGCTTGAGACTGAAGCTTTCTTT.

DNA for the CDR3: TGTGCCAGCAGCCAAGATCTTACTAGCACAGATACGCAGTATTTT. Amino acid sequence: CASSQDLTSTDTQYF. V is TRBV4-2 and J is TRBJ2-3; no clear D. This CDR3 is 15 amino acids long. The germline gives CDR1 LGHNA, CDR2 YNFKEQ. The V and J ends lost 0 bases and 0 bases respectively, with 7 bases between them.

The chain is built from TRBV5-1 and TRBJ1-2, with 8 positions matching TRBD1. This CDR3 is built from 15 residues. CDR1 is SGHRS, CDR2 YFSETQ, per germline. The V and J ends lost 0 bases and 7 bases, in that order; junction bases with no gene match: 8. The CDR3 loop is CASSLADREGGGYTF. The CDR3 region has the DNA TGCGCCAGCAGCTTGGCGGACAGGGAGGGGGGTGGCTACACCTTC.

This chain links TRBV21-1 with TRBJ2-6; the table gives TRBD2 as D, unverified against the DNA. TRBV21-1 is annotated as a pseudogene. This CDR3 has 19 residues. The DNA for the CDR3 is TGTGCCAGCAGCAAAGAAGTTGGCGGCAGCCCCAAGGGGGCCAACGTCCTGACTTTC. This sequence encodes CASSKEVGGSPKGANVLTF.

The chain employs TRBV27 and TRBJ1-4; TRBD1 matches at 7 bases. V dropped 5 bases and J dropped 8; count of bases not matched to a gene: 11. The CDR3 length is 15 residues. The germline gives CDR1 MNHEY, CDR2 SMNVEV (reference sequence). CDR3 protein: CASSRTGARSEKLFF. DNA of the CDR3: TGTGCCAGCAGTCGTACAGGGGCAAGATCGGAAAAACTGTTTTTT.

The V call is TRBV28, the J call TRBJ2-3, with TRBD2 matching over 10 bases. CDR3 length: 14 amino acids. CDR1 is MDHEN and CDR2 is SYDVKM in the germline V gene. The J segment lost 6 bases and the V segment lost 5 bases, leaving 5 bases of the junction unmatched. This CDR3 is CASSTAGGGDTQYF. For the CDR3, the DNA is TGTGCCAGCAGTACAGCGGGAGGGGGGGATACGCAGTATTTT.

The V and J genes are TRBV15 and TRBJ2-3; 7 nucleotides align to TRBD2. The CDR3 consists of 17 residues. J gave up 2 bases and V 1 base, and 9 bases lay outside the gene matches. Germline-derived CDR1 and CDR2 are LNHNV and YYDKDF (reference sequence). The CDR3 reads CATSRGRLAGLTDTQYF. The CDR3 DNA sequence: TGTGCCACCAGCAGAGGGCGATTAGCGGGTCTCACAGATACGCAGTATTTT.

The rearrangement uses TRBV5-1 and TRBJ1-4, with 7 bases matching TRBD1. Germline trimming cut 2 bases from V and 7 bases from J; bases unmatched to any gene: 11. The CDR3 runs to 16 residues. In germline, CDR1 is SGHRS, CDR2 YFSETQ. The CDR3 nucleotides are TGCGCCAGCAGCTTACGCTCGACAGGGACATCTGAAAAACTGTTTTTT. It specifies CASSLRSTGTSEKLFF.

The chain combines TRBV5-1 with TRBJ2-7; TRBD2 aligns across 10 bases. This CDR3 comprises 15 residues. Germline CDR1 and CDR2: SGHRS and YFSETQ. V gave up 2 bases and J gave up 2 bases; unmatched junction bases: 4. Written as DNA, the CDR3 is TGCGCCAGCAGCTTTGGCCTAGCGGGGGCCTACGAGCAGTACTTC. It codes for CASSFGLAGAYEQYF.

V and J are TRBV7-2 and TRBJ2-7, with 9 bases that match TRBD1. From germline, CDR1 is SGHTA and CDR2 FQGNSA. The CDR3 totals 14 residues. Unmatched junction bases numbered 9, after V lost 5 bases and J lost 7 bases. CDR3 nucleotide sequence: TGTGCCAGCAGCCAAGGACAGGGGAGGAGGGAGCAGTACTTC. It yields the protein CASSQGQGRREQYF.

This chain links TRBV7-8 with TRBJ1-1; D gene ambiguous. The CDR3 contains 17 residues. The germline V and J ends were trimmed by 5 bases and 0 bases, with 19 bases remaining between them. Per the germline V gene, CDR1 is SGHVS and CDR2 is FQNEAQ. CDR3 nucleotides: TGTGCCAGCAGCCTGACACCCCAGCCTAACATGAACACTGAAGCTTTCTTT. Amino acid sequence: CASSLTPQPNMNTEAFF.

Written as DNA, the CDR3 is TGTGCCAGCAGCTTTACAGGGGACAGGGGAAATGAGCAGTTCTTC. Translating it yields CASSFTGDRGNEQFF. The gene calls are TRBV7-2 and TRBJ2-1; 10 nucleotides align to TRBD1. The CDR3 sequence is 15 residues long. V was clipped by 3 bases and J by 7 bases; unmatched bases: 6. CDR1 and CDR2 from the germline V gene are SGHTA and FQGNSA.

CDR3 loop: CASSSPGGGYGYTF. CDR3 bases: TGTGCCAGCAGCTCCCCGGGAGGGGGCTATGGCTACACCTTC. V is TRBV28 and J is TRBJ1-2, with a tentative D call TRBD1 (6 bases). Germline V lookup: CDR1 MDHEN, CDR2 SYDVKM. The CDR3 consists of 14 residues. V dropped 6 bases and J dropped 4 bases, with 15 bases sitting between them.

The V and J genes are TRBV5-1 and TRBJ2-3; TRBD1 might be the D (5 bases). CDR1 and CDR2 from the germline V gene are SGHRS and YFSETQ. The ends were cut back, 0 bases at V and 5 bases at J, with 13 bases in the middle. CDR3 length: 15 residues. The CDR3 nucleotides read TGCGCCAGCAGCTTGGCTGACAGATCGCGAGATACGCAGTATTTT. Its protein product is CASSLADRSRDTQYF.

As DNA, the CDR3 is TGTGCCAGCAGCGTAAACTCTGCGAGGGTCCCAGATACGCAGTATTTT. It specifies CASSVNSARVPDTQYF. This chain uses TRBV9 with TRBJ2-3, with D possibly being TRBD2 (5 bases). There are 16 residues in the CDR3. V lost 1 base and J 4 bases, leaving 16 bases between the germline ends. Germline CDR1 reads SGDLS; CDR2 reads YYNGEE.

The chain has TRBV19 and TRBJ2-6; D is undetermined. Germline V gene lookup returns CDR1 LNHDA and CDR2 SQIVND (reference sequence). This CDR3 spans 14 amino acids. Trimming took 5 bases from V and 0 from J, leaving 5 bases between them. CDR3 residues: CASSYGSGANVLTF. CDR3 coding DNA: TGTGCCAGTAGTTACGGCTCTGGGGCCAACGTCCTGACTTTC.

This clone was recorded only once. This sequence joins TRBV5-1 and TRBJ2-1; TRBD2 matches at 10 bases. This CDR3 contains 16 residues. V shed 2 bases, J shed 0 bases, and the junction held 2 bases outside the gene matches. Germline V lookup: CDR1 SGHRS, CDR2 YFSETQ. CDR3 residues: CASSLLAGSSYNEQFF. For the CDR3, the DNA is TGCGCCAGCAGCTTACTAGCGGGAAGCTCCTACAATGAGCAGTTCTTC.

V usage is TRBV7-2 and J usage is TRBJ1-2; D perhaps matches TRBD1 (5 bases). CDR3 size: 13 residues. The germline CDR1 and CDR2 sequences are SGHTA and FQGNSA. Between the trimmed V and J ends, which lost 5 bases and 10 bases, there was a span of 17 bases. The CDR3 spells CASSPTRAGYYTF. The CDR3 nucleotides read TGTGCCAGCAGCCCGACTAGAGCAGGGTACTACACCTTC.

This chain joins TRBV27 and TRBJ2-7; 9 bases align to TRBD2. CDR3 size: 15 residues. The germline V gene has CDR1 MNHEY and CDR2 SMNVEV (reference sequence). V shed 2 bases and J 2 bases; nucleotides not matched to a gene: 4. CDR3 region: CASSLRAGGPYEQYF. DNA of the CDR3: TGTGCCAGCAGTTTACGCGCGGGAGGGCCCTACGAGCAGTACTTC.

The rearrangement links TRBV7-3 to TRBJ2-1; 8 positions match TRBD1. CDR1 is SGHTA and CDR2 is FQGTGA in the germline V gene. This CDR3 is 16 amino acids long. J gave up 0 bases and V 5 bases, and 6 bases lay outside the gene matches. The CDR3 coding sequence is TGTGCCAGCAGCCTAGTCGACAGGGGCTCCTACAATGAGCAGTTCTTC. As protein: CASSLVDRGSYNEQFF. Combining the CDR3 with reference TRBV7-3 and TRBJ2-1 gives the whole variable domain GAGVSQTPSNKVTEKGKYVELRCDPISGHTALYWYRQSLGQGPEFLIYFQGTGAADDSGLPNDRFFAVRPEGSVSTLKIQRTERGDSAVYLCASSLVDRGSYNEQFFGPGTRLTVL.

This rearrangement joins TRBV2 to TRBJ2-2; maybe TRBD1 (6 bases). This CDR3 is 17 amino acids long. From germline, CDR1 is SNHLY and CDR2 FYNNEI. V lost 4 bases, J lost 0 bases, and 15 bases lay in between. The CDR3 DNA sequence: TGTGCCAGCAGTGTAACAGGGCCAGGATCGAACACCGGGGAGCTGTTTTTT. Its protein is CASSVTGPGSNTGELFF.

The chain uses TRBV7-3 and TRBJ2-6; tentative D call: TRBD2 (6 bases). The length of the CDR3 is 16 residues. Trimming cost V 3 bases and J 2 bases, with 11 bases left between them. CDR1 is SGHTA, CDR2 FQGTGA, per germline. CDR3 DNA sequence: TGTGCCAGCAGCTTCGAGGGAGGAGCTGGGGCCAACGTCCTGACTTTC. It is translated as CASSFEGGAGANVLTF.

The CDR3: CASSLSGGRNSGANVLTF. The CDR3 nucleotides read TGTGCCAGCTCACTCAGCGGGGGGAGGAACTCTGGGGCCAACGTCCTGACTTTC. The chain links TRBV18 to TRBJ2-6; TRBD2 matches at 9 bases. Per germline, CDR1 KGHSH and CDR2 LQKENI. Trimming at V came to 4 bases and at J to 0 bases, leaving 7 bases not matched to a gene. CDR3 length equals 18 residues.

The chain combines TRBV19 with TRBJ1-1; no definite D call. The length of the CDR3 is 13 residues. Germline V gene data show CDR1 as LNHDA and CDR2 as SQIVND (reference sequence). Trimming pared 4 bases from V and 4 bases from J, leaving 10 bases between. CDR3 sequence: CASSTTKGTEAFF. CDR3 DNA: TGTGCCAGTAGTACGACTAAAGGCACTGAAGCTTTCTTT.

CDR3 in DNA: TGTGCCAGCATTCATAAGCAGGGGTTGAACACTGAAGCTTTCTTT. Amino acids: CASIHKQGLNTEAFF. The chain recombines TRBV6-1 with TRBJ1-1, with D tentatively TRBD1 (6 bases). CDR3 length equals 15 residues. V was cut by 7 bases and J by 0 bases, with 15 bases left in between. The V gene's germline CDR1 is MNHNS and CDR2 SASEGT.

J is TRBJ2-1 and V is TRBV21-1; TRBD1, the table's D call, was not compared with the DNA. TRBV21-1 is a pseudogene segment. The CDR3 loop spans 16 amino acids. In nucleotides, the CDR3 is TGTGCCAGCAGCAAAGCGAACAGGGAAAACGAGAATGAGCAGTTCTTC. This sequence encodes CASSKANRENENEQFF.

The V call is TRBV6-5, the J call TRBJ1-5; TRBD1 aligns across 9 bases. V shed 6 bases and J 7 bases; nucleotides not matched to a gene: 7. The CDR3 covers 14 residues. CDR1 is MNHEY, CDR2 SVGAGI, per germline. The CDR3 reads CASRRTGGDQPQHF. CDR3 bases: TGTGCCAGCAGGCGTACAGGGGGCGACCAGCCCCAGCATTTT.

The table lists this clone with a count of one. This chain connects TRBV5-1 to TRBJ1-2, with D tentatively TRBD1 (5 bases). Germline CDR1 SGHRS, CDR2 YFSETQ. The CDR3 runs 13 residues. Trimming removed 4 bases at V and 4 bases at J, with 11 bases between. CDR3 sequence: CASSPGIGYGYTF. The CDR3 DNA reads as TGCGCCAGCAGCCCAGGGATTGGCTATGGCTACACCTTC.

The chain combines TRBV30 with TRBJ2-1; 7 bases are a match to TRBD2. The germline V gene encodes CDR1 GTSNPN and CDR2 SVGIG (reference sequence). The J segment lost 5 bases and the V segment lost 1 base, leaving 8 bases of the junction unmatched. The CDR3 has 15 residues. The CDR3: CAWSEDVLANNEQFF. The CDR3 DNA reads as TGTGCCTGGAGTGAGGATGTACTAGCGAACAATGAGCAGTTCTTC.

CDR3 bases: TGTGCCAGCAGCCAAGCGGGACTAGCGGGATTTAGCACAGATACGCAGTATTTT. Its protein is CASSQAGLAGFSTDTQYF. V is TRBV4-2 and J is TRBJ2-3; 13 positions agree with TRBD2. This CDR3 is 18 amino acids long. CDR1 is LGHNA and CDR2 is YNFKEQ in the germline V gene. The junction had 4 bases not matched to a gene; V was cut back by 1 base and J by 0 bases.

The chain employs TRBV19 and TRBJ2-1, with 7 positions matching TRBD2. This CDR3 is built from 15 residues. V lost 6 bases, J lost 3 bases, and 8 bases stayed unmatched. The germline gives CDR1 LNHDA, CDR2 SQIVND (reference sequence). The CDR3, as DNA: TGTGCCAGTAGCCGTGATGGCGGGGGCTACAATGAGCAGTTCTTC. It yields the protein CASSRDGGGYNEQFF.

The V call is TRBV7-9, the J call TRBJ2-3; 9 bases agree with TRBD1. This CDR3 has 17 amino acids. Unmatched junction bases numbered 9, after V lost 3 bases and J lost 2 bases. Germline CDR1 is SEHNR and CDR2 is FQNEAQ (reference sequence). The CDR3: CASSLGKTGGSTDTQYF. The CDR3 coding sequence is TGTGCCAGCAGCTTGGGAAAGACAGGGGGTTCCACAGATACGCAGTATTTT.